This T cell receptor (beta chain) was sequenced in a study of shared clonotypes between healthy human individuals. General study findings and limits: Naive CD4 clonotypes overlapped across a few donors at around 4.7%. The represented genetic and exposure-history diversity was limited by the small number of donors.

Worth noting for this clone: Its antigen is unknown.

The CDR3 is 17 residues long. Trimming shortened V by 2 bases and J by 6 bases, and 19 bases separated the two germline ends. Germline CDR1 MNHNS, CDR2 SASEGT. Terminally differentiated effector memory CD45RA+ cells were excluded by CCR7 positive selection of CD45RO-negative cells. The study drew its donors from healthy HIV-negative adults without recent acute infections or vaccinations. Generated by immunoSEQ multiplex PCR, the TCRdb table keeps only in-frame clones and is missing some. The repertoire includes under 700,000 clones, roughly 95% of them detected once, and over 0.1% sits in the top ten.

This chain joins TRBV6-1 and TRBJ2-2; perhaps TRBD2 as D (6 bases). Sequenced input: naive CD8+ T cells sorted from blood. The source of this sequence is a woman aged 30 to 39 in good health. The CDR3 nucleotides are TGTGCCAGCAGTGAATTCGAACGGGAGTATGGGTCCGGGGAGCTGTTTTTT. Its translation: CASSEFEREYGSGELFF.